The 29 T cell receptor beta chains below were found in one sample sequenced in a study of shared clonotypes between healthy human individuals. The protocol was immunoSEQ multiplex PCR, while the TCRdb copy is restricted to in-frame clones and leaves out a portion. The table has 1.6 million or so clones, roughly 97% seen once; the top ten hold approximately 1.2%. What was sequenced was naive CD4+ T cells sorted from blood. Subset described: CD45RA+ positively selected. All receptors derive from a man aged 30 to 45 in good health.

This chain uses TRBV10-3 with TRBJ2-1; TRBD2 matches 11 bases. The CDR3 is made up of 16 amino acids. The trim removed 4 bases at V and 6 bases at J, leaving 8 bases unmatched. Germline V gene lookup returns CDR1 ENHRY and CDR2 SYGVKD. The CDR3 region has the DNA TGTGCCATCAGTGGAATAGCGGGAGGGCCTGTCAATGAGCAGTTCTTC. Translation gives CAISGIAGGPVNEQFF.

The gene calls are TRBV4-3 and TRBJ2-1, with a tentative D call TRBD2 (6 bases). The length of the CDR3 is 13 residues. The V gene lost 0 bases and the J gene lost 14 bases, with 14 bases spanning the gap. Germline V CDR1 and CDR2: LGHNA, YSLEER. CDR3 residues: CASSQDFGGLEFF. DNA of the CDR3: TGCGCCAGCAGCCAAGATTTCGGGGGTCTTGAGTTCTTC.

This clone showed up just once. The CDR3 sequence: CASSFSGRSSYEQYF. The CDR3 coding sequence is TGTGCCAGCAGTTTTAGCGGGAGGAGCTCCTACGAGCAGTACTTC. The chain couples TRBV28 to TRBJ2-7; TRBD2 aligns across 10 bases. Germline loops: CDR1 MDHEN, CDR2 SYDVKM. J gave up 0 bases and V 3 bases, and 2 bases lay outside the gene matches. There are 15 residues in the CDR3.

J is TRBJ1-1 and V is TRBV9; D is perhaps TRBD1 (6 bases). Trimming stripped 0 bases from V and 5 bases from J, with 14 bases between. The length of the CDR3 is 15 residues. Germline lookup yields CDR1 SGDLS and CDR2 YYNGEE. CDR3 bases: TGTGCCAGCAGCGTAGTCCAGGGGTATGGGACTGAAGCTTTCTTT. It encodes CASSVVQGYGTEAFF.

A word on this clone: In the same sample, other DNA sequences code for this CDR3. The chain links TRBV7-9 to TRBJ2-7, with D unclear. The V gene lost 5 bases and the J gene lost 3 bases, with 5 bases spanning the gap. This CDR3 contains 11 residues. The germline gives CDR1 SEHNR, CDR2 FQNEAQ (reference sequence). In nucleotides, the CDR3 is TGTGCCAGCAGCCTCCTCTACGAGCAGTACTTC. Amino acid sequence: CASSLLYEQYF.

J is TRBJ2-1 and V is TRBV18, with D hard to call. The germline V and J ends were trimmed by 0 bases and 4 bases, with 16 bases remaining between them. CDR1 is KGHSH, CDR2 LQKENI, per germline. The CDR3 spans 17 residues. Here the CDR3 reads CASSPPRTPSLYNEQFF. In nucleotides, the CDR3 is TGTGCCAGCTCACCACCGAGGACCCCCAGCCTATACAATGAGCAGTTCTTC.

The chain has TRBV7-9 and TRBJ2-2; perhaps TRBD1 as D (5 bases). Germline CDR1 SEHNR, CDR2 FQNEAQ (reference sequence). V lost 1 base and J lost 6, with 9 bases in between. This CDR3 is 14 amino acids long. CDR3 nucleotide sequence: TGTGCCAGCAGCTTAGAGGGGAATTCCGGGGAGCTGTTTTTT. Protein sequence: CASSLEGNSGELFF.

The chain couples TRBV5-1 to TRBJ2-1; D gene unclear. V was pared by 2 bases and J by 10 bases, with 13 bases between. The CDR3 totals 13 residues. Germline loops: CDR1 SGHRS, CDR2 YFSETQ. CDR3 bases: TGCGCCAGCAGCTTCGTCCCGACTTCGGAGCAGTTCTTC. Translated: CASSFVPTSEQFF.

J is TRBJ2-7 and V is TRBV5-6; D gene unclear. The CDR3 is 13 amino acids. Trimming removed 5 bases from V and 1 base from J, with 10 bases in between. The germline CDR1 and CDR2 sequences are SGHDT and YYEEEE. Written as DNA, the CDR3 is TGTGCCAGCAGTAAGGTGGGGTCCTACGAGCAGTACTTC. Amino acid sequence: CASSKVGSYEQYF.

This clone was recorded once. The CDR3, as DNA: TGTGCCAGCAGCCACGATAGGGGGTTCGAAAAACTGTTTTTT. It codes for CASSHDRGFEKLFF. The genes are TRBV14 and TRBJ1-4, with TRBD1 as a possible D gene (6 bases). The CDR3 covers 14 residues. Germline CDR1 reads SGHDN; CDR2 reads FVKESK. With 3 bases removed from V and 8 bases from J, the gap between germline ends came to 13 bases.

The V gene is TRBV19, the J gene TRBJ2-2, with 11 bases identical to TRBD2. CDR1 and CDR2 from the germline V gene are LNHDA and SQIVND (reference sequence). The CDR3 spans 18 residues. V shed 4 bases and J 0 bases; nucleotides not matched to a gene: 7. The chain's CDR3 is CASSTSGGLAANTGELFF. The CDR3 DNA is TGTGCCAGTAGTACATCAGGGGGACTAGCGGCGAACACCGGGGAGCTGTTTTTT.

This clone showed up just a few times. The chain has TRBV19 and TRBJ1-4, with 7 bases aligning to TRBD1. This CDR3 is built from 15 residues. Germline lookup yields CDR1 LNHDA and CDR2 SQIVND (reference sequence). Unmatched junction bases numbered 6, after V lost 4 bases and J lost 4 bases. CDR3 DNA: TGTGCCAGTAGTAACCGGGACAGCCGTAATGAAAAACTGTTTTTT. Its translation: CASSNRDSRNEKLFF.

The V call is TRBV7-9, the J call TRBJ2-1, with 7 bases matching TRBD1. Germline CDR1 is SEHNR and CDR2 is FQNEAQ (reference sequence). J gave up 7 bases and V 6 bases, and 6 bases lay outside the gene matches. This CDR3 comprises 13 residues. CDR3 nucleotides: TGTGCCAGCAGTCGACAGGGTATTAATGAGCAGTTCTTC. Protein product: CASSRQGINEQFF.

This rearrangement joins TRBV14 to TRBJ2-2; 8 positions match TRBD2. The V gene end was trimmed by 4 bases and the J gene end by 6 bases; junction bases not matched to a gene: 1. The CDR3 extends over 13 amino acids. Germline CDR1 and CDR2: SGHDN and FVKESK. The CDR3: CASSRTSPGELFF. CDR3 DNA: TGTGCCAGCAGCCGGACTAGCCCCGGGGAGCTGTTTTTT.

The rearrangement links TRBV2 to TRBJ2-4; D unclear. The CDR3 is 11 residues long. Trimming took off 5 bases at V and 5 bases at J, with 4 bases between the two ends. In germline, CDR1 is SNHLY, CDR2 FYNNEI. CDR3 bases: TGTGCCAGCAGTCCACAAAACATTCAGTACTTC. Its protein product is CASSPQNIQYF.

The CDR3 region has the DNA TGTGCCATCAGTGACCACTACGAGCAGTACTTC. Translating it yields CAISDHYEQYF. The rearrangement joins TRBV10-3 to TRBJ2-7; no clear D gene. The CDR3 runs 11 residues. V gave up 3 bases and J gave up 3 bases, with 3 bases separating them. The germline CDR1 and CDR2 sequences are ENHRY and SYGVKD.

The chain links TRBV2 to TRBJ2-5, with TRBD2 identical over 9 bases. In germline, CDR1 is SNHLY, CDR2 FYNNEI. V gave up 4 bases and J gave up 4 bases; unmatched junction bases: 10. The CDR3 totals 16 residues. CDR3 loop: CASSGGSSGKGETQYF. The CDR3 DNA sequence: TGTGCCAGCAGTGGAGGATCTAGCGGGAAAGGAGAGACCCAGTACTTC.

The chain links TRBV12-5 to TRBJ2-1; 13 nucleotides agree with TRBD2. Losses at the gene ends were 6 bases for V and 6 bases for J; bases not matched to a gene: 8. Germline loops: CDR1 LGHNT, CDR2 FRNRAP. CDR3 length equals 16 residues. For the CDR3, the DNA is TGTGCTAGTGGCGCCCCTGGACTAGCGGGAGTCAATGAGCAGTTCTTC. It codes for CASGAPGLAGVNEQFF. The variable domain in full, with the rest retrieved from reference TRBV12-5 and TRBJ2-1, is DARVTQTPRHKVTEMGQEVTMRCQPILGHNTVFWYRQTMMQGLELLAYFRNRAPLDDSGMPKDRFSAEMPDATLATLKIQPSEPRDSAVYFCASGAPGLAGVNEQFFGPGTRLTVL.

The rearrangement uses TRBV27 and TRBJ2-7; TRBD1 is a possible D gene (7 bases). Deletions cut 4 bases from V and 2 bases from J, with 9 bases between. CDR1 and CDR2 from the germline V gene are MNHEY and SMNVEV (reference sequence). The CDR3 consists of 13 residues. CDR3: CASSSGGTYEQYF. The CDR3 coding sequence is TGTGCCAGCAGTTCAGGGGGGACCTACGAGCAGTACTTC.

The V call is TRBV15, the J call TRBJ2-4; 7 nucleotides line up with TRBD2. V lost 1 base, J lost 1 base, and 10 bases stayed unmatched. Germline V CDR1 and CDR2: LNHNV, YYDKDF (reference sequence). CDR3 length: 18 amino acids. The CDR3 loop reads CATSRVRGGEWAKNIQYF. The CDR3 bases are TGTGCCACCAGCAGAGTCCGGGGAGGGGAATGGGCCAAAAACATTCAGTACTTC.

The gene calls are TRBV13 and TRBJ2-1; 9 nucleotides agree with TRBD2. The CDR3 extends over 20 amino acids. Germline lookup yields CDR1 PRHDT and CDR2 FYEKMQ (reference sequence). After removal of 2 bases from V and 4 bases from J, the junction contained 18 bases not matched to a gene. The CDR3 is CASSLYTRLAGKTSYNEQFF. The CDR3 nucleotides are TGTGCCAGCAGCTTATATACCCGGCTAGCGGGAAAAACTTCTTACAATGAGCAGTTCTTC.

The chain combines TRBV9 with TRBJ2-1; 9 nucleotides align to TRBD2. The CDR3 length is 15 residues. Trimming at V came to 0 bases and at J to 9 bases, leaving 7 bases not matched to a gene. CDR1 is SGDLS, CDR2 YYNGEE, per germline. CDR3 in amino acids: CASSVAVSGSAEQFF. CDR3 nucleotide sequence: TGTGCCAGCAGCGTAGCGGTTAGCGGGAGTGCTGAGCAGTTCTTC.

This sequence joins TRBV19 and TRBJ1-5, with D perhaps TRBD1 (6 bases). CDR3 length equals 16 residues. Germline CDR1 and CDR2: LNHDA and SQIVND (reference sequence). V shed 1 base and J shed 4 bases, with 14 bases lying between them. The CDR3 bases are TGTGCCAGTAGTATAGGTAGGAGGCAGGGGAATCAGCCCCAGCATTTT. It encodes CASSIGRRQGNQPQHF.

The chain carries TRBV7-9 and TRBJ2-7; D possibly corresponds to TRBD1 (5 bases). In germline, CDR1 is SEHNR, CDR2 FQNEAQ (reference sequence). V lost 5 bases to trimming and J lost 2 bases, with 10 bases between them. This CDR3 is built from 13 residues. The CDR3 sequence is CASSQTETYEQYF. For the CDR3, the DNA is TGTGCCAGCAGCCAGACAGAAACCTACGAGCAGTACTTC.

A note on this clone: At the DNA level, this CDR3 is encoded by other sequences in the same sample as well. CDR3 DNA sequence: TGTGCCAGCTCACCCCAGACAGGGAGCAATCAGCCCCAGCATTTT. As protein: CASSPQTGSNQPQHF. V is TRBV18 and J is TRBJ1-5; 7 bases fit TRBD1. The V gene end was trimmed by 3 bases and the J gene end by 1 base; junction bases not matched to a gene: 3. Per the germline V gene, CDR1 is KGHSH and CDR2 is LQKENI. The CDR3 is 15 amino acids.

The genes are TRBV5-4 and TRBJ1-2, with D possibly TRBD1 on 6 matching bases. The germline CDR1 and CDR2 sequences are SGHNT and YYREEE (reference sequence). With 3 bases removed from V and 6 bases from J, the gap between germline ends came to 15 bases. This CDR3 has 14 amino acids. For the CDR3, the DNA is TGTGCCAGCAGCTCCCCCCGGGAGGGGGATGGCTACACCTTC. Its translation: CASSSPREGDGYTF.

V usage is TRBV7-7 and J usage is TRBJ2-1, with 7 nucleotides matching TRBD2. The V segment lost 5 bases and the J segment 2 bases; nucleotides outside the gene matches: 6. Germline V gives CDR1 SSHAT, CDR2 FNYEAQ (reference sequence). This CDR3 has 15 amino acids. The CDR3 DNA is TGTGCCAGCAGCCCTAGGGAGGGCCCCTACAATGAGCAGTTCTTC. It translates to CASSPREGPYNEQFF.

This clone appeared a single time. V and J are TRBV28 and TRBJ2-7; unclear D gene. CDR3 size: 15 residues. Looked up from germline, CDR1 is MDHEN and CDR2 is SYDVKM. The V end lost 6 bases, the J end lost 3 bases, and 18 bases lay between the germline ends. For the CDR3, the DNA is TGTGCCAGCAGCCCCGTGGCGGCGGACGGCTACGAGCAGTACTTC. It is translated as CASSPVAADGYEQYF.

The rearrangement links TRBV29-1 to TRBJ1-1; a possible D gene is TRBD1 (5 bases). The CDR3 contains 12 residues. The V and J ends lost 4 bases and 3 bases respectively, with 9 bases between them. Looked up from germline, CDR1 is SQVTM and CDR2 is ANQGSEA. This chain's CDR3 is CSVGEGHTEAFF. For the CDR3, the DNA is TGCAGCGTTGGGGAGGGGCACACTGAAGCTTTCTTT.